The entry that follows covers one T cell receptor (beta chain) sequence. In this sample, this clonotype turned up a few times. Its antigen is not yet known. No base quality information exists; no much larger clone differs at one position. The entry originates in a study of blood T cells in healthy people across ages (dated by TCRdb to between 2014 and 2017). Some background on the complete study: In model experiments, roughly one uniquely barcoded TCR beta cDNA molecule per two T cells was captured by template switching. To track age-related changes in TCR beta repertoire diversity, the study relied on deep sequencing normalized with unique cDNA molecular identifiers. The donors were split into four age groups: young (average around 17 years), middle-aged (roughly 40), aged (approximately 59) and long-lived (under 90). To avoid experimental bias, donors of different ages were spread randomly across the sequencing lanes. The study analyzed two additional independent replicas of 1 million unique cDNA reads from the same blood draw for two donors, one aged 18 to 30 and one aged 80 or older. The full study reports these points: Estimates of total diversity from one million sequenced T cells were regarded as lower bounds and underestimates. Observed TCR beta diversity correlated strongly with the percentage of naive T cells measured by flow cytometry. The CMV infection status of donors was not known, potentially confounding age-related changes in expanded clonotypes. The long-lived group showed more naive CD4+ T cells, fewer expanded clones and increased TCR diversity than the aged group, suggesting age selection. As age increased, observed TCR beta diversity per million T cells dropped in a roughly linear way, and a significant reduction was already evident by age about 40. Since profiling was done on bulk unsorted PBMCs, naive and antigen-experienced compartments could not be conclusively compared.

Systemically healthy Caucasian individuals from Russia, 39 in total and aged 6 to 90 years, were included as donors. Approximately 10 milliliters of peripheral blood were collected from each donor into EDTA-treated Vacutainer tubes. Ficoll-Paque density-gradient centrifugation was used to isolate PBMCs, with at least 7 million per sample. Trizol reagent was used to extract total RNA from PBMCs, with at least 5.5 micrograms per sample. The percentages of naive CD45RAhigh/CD27high T cells were determined by flow cytometry on a PBMC aliquot from every donor. V is clipped by 4 bases and J by 4 bases, and the sequence between their germline boundaries is 14 bases long. Per the germline V gene, SQVTM is the CDR1 and ANQGSEA is the CDR2. From its cysteine to its phenylalanine, the CDR3 spans 13 amino acids. Only the CDR3 DNA is retained, 39 bases long and in frame from the first base. Libraries were made using 5' RACE. The second PCR ran for roughly 6 to 11 cycles and used a J-beta primer mix along with a sample-barcoded 5' primer. A template-switch 5' adaptor carrying 12 random nucleotides introduced a unique molecular identifier onto each TCR beta cDNA molecule. At least 2.5 million CDR3-containing paired-end reads were obtained from each sample. First-strand cDNA synthesis was performed from all RNA using the Mint cDNA synthesis kit, with priming by a TRBC-specific oligonucleotide. Following uracil-DNA glycosylase treatment, all cDNA underwent a first 18-cycle PCR with the universal primers M1SS and BC2_uni_R. The original pipeline was this. Each sample was normalized by randomly selecting 1 million high-quality reads, each carrying a distinct molecular identifier. Instead of being binned into consensus sequences, reads with shared molecular identifiers were discarded. MiTCR, run with a Q25 quality threshold and the strictest error-elimination algorithm, handled CDR3 identification, clonotype clustering and error correction. A nonparametric unseen species model with Euler transformation was used to estimate lower-bound total TCR beta diversity. The public reads were reprocessed in TCRdb via fastp at Q25 and MiXCR, keeping in-frame beta chains. Each record represents a unique CDR3 protein, reported with the most common genes and DNA among its rows. It is TCRdb's table, rather than the study itself, that gives the V and J calls and clone size. A total of around 1,800,000 distinct CDR3 sequences appear in this sample, roughly two fifths of them only once. The biggest ten clones account for more than 20% of the sample.

The chain joins TRBV29-1 to TRBJ2-7; the D gene may be TRBD1 or TRBD2, since each aligns over 5 bases. The sequence was collected from a human donor in good health. Sequences were obtained from blood. The CDR3 corresponds to CSVGGAGKYEQYF. In nucleotides, the sequence is TGCAGCGTTGGAGGGGCAGGGAAGTACGAGCAGTACTTC.